These 3 T cell receptor beta chains share one sample of origin, sequenced in a study of blood T cells in healthy people across ages. A sample-barcoded 5' primer and a J-beta primer mix were used in a second PCR of roughly 6 to 11 cycles. TCRdb fed the 5' RACE reads into MiXCR, producing one record per CDR3 protein. Of about 900,000 distinct CDR3 sequences in the sample, 40% to 60% were seen once. What was sequenced was blood. The receptors shown here come from a man aged 25-45 years in good health.

The chain joins TRBV6-5 to TRBJ1-2; 9 bases match TRBD1. Germline values: CDR1 MNHEY, CDR2 SVGAGI. Trimming took 7 bases from V and 5 from J; bases not matched to a gene: 14. The CDR3 has 16 amino acids. DNA for the CDR3: TGTGCCAGCAAAGCGGGACAGGGCACCGCAGAATATGGCTACACCTTC. Protein: CASKAGQGTAEYGYTF.

This chain's CDR3 is CASSRDPGKNYGYTF. The CDR3 DNA sequence: TGCGCCAGCAGCCGGGACCCCGGGAAAAACTATGGCTACACCTTC. The J gene is TRBJ1-2, the V gene TRBV4-1, with a tentative D call TRBD1 (5 bases). The germline CDR1 and CDR2 sequences are MGHRA and YSYEKL. Between the trimmed V and J ends, which lost 4 bases and 2 bases, there was a span of 14 bases. CDR3 length: 15 amino acids.

This rearrangement joins TRBV6-5 to TRBJ2-7, with D unresolved. The CDR3 is 12 amino acids. The V gene's germline CDR1 is MNHEY and CDR2 SVGAGI. V was pared by 10 bases and J by 6 bases, with 16 bases between. CDR3 region: CAISQTPLEQYF. CDR3 nucleotide sequence: TGTGCCATCAGCCAGACTCCCCTCGAGCAGTACTTC.